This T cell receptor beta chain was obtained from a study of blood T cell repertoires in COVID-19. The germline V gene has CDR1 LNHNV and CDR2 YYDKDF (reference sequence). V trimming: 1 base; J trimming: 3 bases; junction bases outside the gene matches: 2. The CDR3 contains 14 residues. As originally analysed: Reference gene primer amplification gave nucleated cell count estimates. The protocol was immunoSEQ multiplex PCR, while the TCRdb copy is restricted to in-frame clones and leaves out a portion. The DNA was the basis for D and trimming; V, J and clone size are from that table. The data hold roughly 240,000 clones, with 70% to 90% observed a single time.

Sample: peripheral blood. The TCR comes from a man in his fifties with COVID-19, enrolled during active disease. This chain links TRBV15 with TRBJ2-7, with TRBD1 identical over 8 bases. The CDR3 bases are TGTGCCACCAGCAGAGGGGGGACAGGCTACGAGCAGTACTTC. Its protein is CATSRGGTGYEQYF.